This T cell receptor (beta chain) was sequenced for a study of blood T cell repertoires in COVID-19. Per the original data handling: The assay estimated nucleated cells by amplifying reference gene primers. The table came from immunoSEQ multiplex PCR; TCRdb's copy has only in-frame clones and leaves some out. V and J calls and clone size are given by that table; D and trimming were obtained from the DNA. The table has around 240,000 clones, around 93% seen once. The clonotype was recovered from a human donor in a cohort exposed to, infected with or recovered from COVID-19 (not recorded which). The donor label of this sample is uncertain. The sample was PBMCs or T cells enriched from blood (not recorded which).

CDR3 coding DNA: TGTGCCAGCAGCTTAGACTTCACAGACATTCAGTACTTC. Protein product: CASSLDFTDIQYF. The chain employs TRBV7-2 and TRBJ2-4; D remains unclear. From germline, CDR1 is SGHTA and CDR2 FQGNSA. V lost 1 base and J lost 8, with 9 bases in between. The CDR3 is made up of 13 amino acids.